The present TCR beta chain was sequenced within a study of shared clonotypes between healthy human individuals. General study results and limits: An expected dependence of interdonor clonotype sharing on sequencing depth was noted. Compared with clonotypes that all four donors shared, non-shared clonotypes had lower generation probabilities.

Trimming at V came to 7 bases and at J to 11 bases, leaving 12 bases not matched to a gene. The CDR3 sequence is 13 residues long. CDR1 is MDHEN and CDR2 is SYDVKM in the germline V gene. Adult donors, all healthy and HIV-negative, had no recent acute infections or vaccinations. Deep was the level at which the assay was run. Repertoires were generated with immunoSEQ multiplex PCR, while TCRdb's copy carries only in-frame clones and drops some. The repertoire includes about 1 million clones, 70% to 80% of them detected once, and approximately 0.56% sits in the top ten. Remarks on this clone: Its target is not known.

Sequencing used memory CD4+ T cells from PBMCs. This sample's subset: CD45RA-negative fraction. The source of this sequence is a man between 18 and 35 years old in good health. Some clones in this sample may be carry-over from other donors' samples. V and J are TRBV28 and TRBJ2-7; the match to TRBD1 covers 9 bases. The CDR3: CASTTGQGGRKYF. The CDR3 DNA reads TGTGCCAGCACCACGGGACAGGGTGGCCGAAAGTACTTC.